A selection of T cell receptor beta chains follows, all from one sample in a study of T cells in localized non-small cell lung cancer. Profiled with immunoSEQ multiplex PCR; TCRdb holds only in-frame clones, not every one. This table has tens of thousands of clones, approximately 88% appearing once. Sequenced here: peripheral blood, sampled before any cancer treatment. The receptors come from a man aged 40 to 70 with stage I squamous cell lung carcinoma. The CDR3 runs from the conserved cysteine through the conserved F or W.

v_call	j_call	cdr3_length	cdr3_aa
TRBV5-1	TRBJ2-5	12	CASREQGETQYF
TRBV14	TRBJ2-5	13	CASSRDRQETQYF
TRBV4-2	TRBJ2-1	17	CASSEVSLAGVYNEQFF
TRBV19	TRBJ1-5	16	CASSRTGQASNQPQHF
TRBV27	TRBJ2-1	15	CASSPRAGRHNEQFF
TRBV4-1	TRBJ1-1	16	CASRPRQGQQNTEAFF
TRBV7-9	TRBJ1-3	15	CASSLGGYSGNTIYF
TRBV2	TRBJ2-1	16	CASSDLRTSGTNEQFF
TRBV5-1	TRBJ2-1	19	CASSLYSGQGAVFSNEQFF
TRBV6-1	TRBJ1-1	15	CASSESGEWGTEAFF
TRBV9	TRBJ2-3	17	CASSVVGLPHVTDTQYF
TRBV28	TRBJ1-2	15	CASSSPTGGEGGYTF
TRBV9	TRBJ2-7	15	CASSVASGRTYEQYF
TRBV5-1	TRBJ2-3	14	CASSQGQTTDTQYF
TRBV21-1	TRBJ1-5	17	CASSTPREQYYNQPQHF
TRBV5-5	TRBJ2-3	15	CASCPSPGVTDTQYF
TRBV5-6	TRBJ1-1	15	CASSLAAQGNTEAFF
TRBV6-6	TRBJ2-1	16	CASSPTRGGRNNEQFF
TRBV5-5	TRBJ2-1	11	CASSLINEQFF
TRBV7-8	TRBJ2-2	14	CASSPDSGTGELFF
TRBV4-1	TRBJ1-1	15	CASSQASLGGTEAFF